These 18 T cell receptor beta chains were sequenced from one sample in a study of OX40 agonist ivuxolimab in advanced cancers. Libraries were prepared through the immunoSEQ multiplex PCR assay. This immuneACCESS table, as held by TCRdb, lists in-frame sequences with V and J called but not all clones. Of the missing ones, under half trace to an unresolved V gene in checked studies; the others have no known cause. The sample includes more than 70,000 clones, with approximately 91% observed a single time. About 0.3% of the sample is held by the ten biggest clonotypes. The sample consisted of CD4+ or CD8+ T cells sorted from blood, taken in a trial of the OX40 agonist ivuxolimab. Source of these receptors: an adult with an advanced solid tumor such as melanoma, head and neck, liver or kidney cancer.

To note about this clone: One end of the junction fails to match germline, which may point to a read error. This sequence joins TRBV6-5 and TRBJ2-5, with D possibly TRBD1 on 5 matching bases. The CDR3 extends over 13 amino acids. Germline V gene sequence: CDR1 MNHEY, CDR2 SVGAGI. DNA of the CDR3: TGTGCCAGCAGTTCTTCAGGGCAAGGGACCCAGTACTTC. Its protein is CASSSSGQGTQYF.

CDR3 residues: CASSLDGGMGGANVLTF. The CDR3 DNA sequence: TGTGCCAGCAGCTTGGACGGAGGTATGGGTGGGGCCAACGTCCTGACTTTC. The chain is built from TRBV5-5 and TRBJ2-6; the D gene is possibly TRBD2 (5 bases). The V gene lost 0 bases and the J gene lost 3 bases, with 13 bases spanning the gap. Germline V gene lookup returns CDR1 SGHKS and CDR2 YYEKEE (reference sequence). CDR3 length: 17 residues.

This sequence joins TRBV7-2 and TRBJ2-1; TRBD1 matches at 9 bases. Trimming cost V 2 bases and J 7 bases; bases outside gene matches: 6. CDR3 length: 15 residues. Looked up from germline, CDR1 is SGHTA and CDR2 is FQGNSA. The CDR3 DNA is TGTGCCAGCAGCTTACAGGGGGACAGGGCTAATGAGCAGTTCTTC. This gives the protein CASSLQGDRANEQFF.

The J gene is TRBJ2-1, the V gene TRBV6-5; possible D gene TRBD2, 5 bases. V was pared by 2 bases and J by 2 bases, with 7 bases between. The V gene's germline CDR1 is MNHEY and CDR2 SVGAGI. CDR3 length: 14 residues. This chain's CDR3 is CASSYRETYNEQFF. The CDR3, as DNA: TGTGCCAGCAGTTACAGGGAGACCTACAATGAGCAGTTCTTC.

In this sample, this clone turned up once. This sequence joins TRBV6-5 and TRBJ2-2; weak D call: TRBD2 (5 bases). This CDR3 is built from 13 residues. Germline V lookup: CDR1 MNHEY, CDR2 SVGAGI. Trimming took 7 bases from V and 7 from J, leaving 13 bases between them. The CDR3 bases are TGTGCCAGCATGAGGGTCTTGGGCGGGGAGCTGTTTTTT. As protein: CASMRVLGGELFF.

CDR3 loop: CASSKHGTNYGYTF. The CDR3 nucleotides read TGTGCCAGCAGTAAACACGGGACCAACTATGGCTACACCTTC. The J gene is TRBJ1-2, the V gene TRBV28; a possible D gene is TRBD1 (5 bases). Germline CDR1 and CDR2: MDHEN and SYDVKM. The CDR3 spans 14 residues. The V end lost 5 bases, the J end lost 2 bases, and 12 bases lay between the germline ends.

This chain joins TRBV7-9 and TRBJ2-5; 7 bases align to TRBD1. This CDR3 has 13 residues. Germline loops: CDR1 SEHNR, CDR2 FQNEAQ (reference sequence). Losses at the gene ends were 2 bases for V and 3 bases for J; bases not matched to a gene: 0. CDR3 in amino acids: CASSLTGEETQYF. The CDR3 DNA follows: TGTGCCAGCAGCTTAACAGGGGAAGAGACCCAGTACTTC.

This chain joins TRBV6-5 and TRBJ2-2; no clear D gene. The CDR3 length is 15 residues. The V gene's germline CDR1 is MNHEY and CDR2 SVGAGI. With 0 bases removed from V and 2 bases from J, the gap between germline ends came to 7 bases. CDR3 protein: CASSYSGRNTGELFF. CDR3 nucleotide sequence: TGTGCCAGCAGTTACTCAGGCAGAAACACCGGGGAGCTGTTTTTT.

This clone was seen just once. The rearrangement joins TRBV6-6 to TRBJ2-3; the D is unclear. Germline V gene sequence: CDR1 MNHNY, CDR2 SVGAGI (reference sequence). This CDR3 comprises 14 residues. Trimming removed 2 bases from V and 2 bases from J, with 8 bases in between. This chain's CDR3 is CASSYLGSTDTQYF. The CDR3 DNA reads as TGTGCCAGCAGTTACCTAGGGTCCACAGATACGCAGTATTTT.

CDR3: CASSPGTRAETQYF. In DNA, the CDR3 is TGTGCCAGCAGCCCAGGCACTAGGGCAGAGACCCAGTACTTC. This chain links TRBV7-9 with TRBJ2-5; D might be TRBD2 (5 bases). Trimming shortened V by 5 bases and J by 4 bases, and 14 bases separated the two germline ends. Per the germline V gene, CDR1 is SEHNR and CDR2 is FQNEAQ (reference sequence). The CDR3 is made up of 14 amino acids.

This chain uses TRBV6-6 with TRBJ2-7, with unresolved D. The CDR3 runs 14 residues. V shed 0 bases and J shed 5 bases, with 11 bases lying between them. From germline, CDR1 is MNHNY and CDR2 SVGAGI (reference sequence). DNA for the CDR3: TGTGCCAGCAGTTACTCACCAGAGTCCCACGAGCAGTACTTC. Translating it yields CASSYSPESHEQYF.

V is TRBV7-2 and J is TRBJ1-4; D might be TRBD1 (6 bases). Germline CDR1 reads SGHTA; CDR2 reads FQGNSA. V was shortened by 3 bases and J by 3 bases, with 11 bases between the two germline ends. The CDR3 totals 15 residues. The CDR3 coding sequence is TGTGCCAGCAGCTTTGGGGGCTCGGCTAATGAAAAACTGTTTTTT. This codes for CASSFGGSANEKLFF.

V and J are TRBV7-3 and TRBJ2-1, with a weak D call TRBD1 (6 bases). The V and J ends lost 1 base and 9 bases respectively, with 13 bases between them. The germline gives CDR1 SGHTA, CDR2 FQGTGA. The CDR3 loop spans 14 amino acids. CDR3 sequence reads: CASSLSGPRGEQFF. The CDR3, as DNA: TGTGCCAGCAGCTTAAGCGGGCCCAGGGGTGAGCAGTTCTTC.

This chain connects TRBV4-1 to TRBJ2-3; D gene ambiguous. The CDR3 totals 13 residues. Germline CDR1 is MGHRA and CDR2 is YSYEKL. Trimming took 3 bases from V and 3 from J, leaving 7 bases between them. Written as DNA, the CDR3 is TGCGCCAGCAGCCAGCCCGAGACAGATACGCAGTATTTT. Its protein product is CASSQPETDTQYF.

The gene calls are TRBV6-6 and TRBJ1-4; D perhaps matches TRBD1 (6 bases). This CDR3 has 14 residues. The V end lost 6 bases, the J end lost 7 bases, and 15 bases lay between the germline ends. The germline V gene has CDR1 MNHNY and CDR2 SVGAGI (reference sequence). The CDR3 protein is CASSRGGRSEKLFF. The CDR3 DNA reads TGTGCCAGCAGCCGGGGGGGGCGCAGTGAAAAACTGTTTTTT.

About this clone: At one boundary the junction diverges from the germline segment, which might be a read error. V and J are TRBV13 and TRBJ2-1; D remains unclear. CDR3 length equals 12 residues. The germline V gene has CDR1 PRHDT and CDR2 FYEKMQ (reference sequence). This CDR3 reads CASTLPSYEQFF. In DNA, the CDR3 is TGTGCCAGCACCTTACCGTCTTATGAGCAGTTCTTC. Variable domain in full (rest from reference TRBV13 and TRBJ2-1): AAGVIQSPRHLIKEKRETATLKCYPIPRHDTVYWYQQGPGQDPQFLISFYEKMQSDKGSIPDRFSAQQFSDYHSELNMSSLELGDSALYFCASTLPSYEQFFGPGTRLTVL.

The rearrangement joins TRBV15 to TRBJ2-1; D call uncertain. CDR1 is LNHNV and CDR2 is YYDKDF in the germline V gene (reference sequence). The V gene lost 1 base and the J gene lost 1 base, with 11 bases spanning the gap. The CDR3 consists of 16 residues. CDR3 nucleotides: TGTGCCACCAGCAGAGTAGGCGGTCCTTCCTACAATGAGCAGTTCTTC. It yields the protein CATSRVGGPSYNEQFF. The variable domain in full, completed from reference TRBV15 and TRBJ2-1, reads DAMVIQNPRYQVTQFGKPVTLSCSQTLNHNVMYWYQQKSSQAPKLLFHYYDKDFNNEADTPDNFQSRRPNTSFCFLDIRSPGLGDTAMYLCATSRVGGPSYNEQFFGPGTRLTVL.

This chain links TRBV19 with TRBJ2-1; D gene ambiguous. This CDR3 is built from 15 residues. Deletions cut 7 bases from V and 7 bases from J, with 20 bases between. Germline CDR1 LNHDA, CDR2 SQIVND (reference sequence). The CDR3 coding sequence is TGTGCCAGTAAGTTTCATAGAGACATCCAAAATGAGCAGTTCTTC. It encodes CASKFHRDIQNEQFF.